A selection of T cell receptor beta chains follows, all from one sample in a study of Graves' ophthalmopathy and Graves' hyperthyroidism. TCRdb called the multiplex PCR reads again in MiXCR, with one record for every CDR3 protein. The sample records roughly 700,000 distinct CDR3 sequences, 40% being singletons. What was sequenced was peripheral blood. The receptors stem from an adult man with Graves' ophthalmopathy. The CDR3 runs from the conserved cysteine through the conserved F or W. D genes are given only for firm matches. Size values are once, few and many counts, or a class for expanded clones, and some rows have none.

D gene	V gene	clone size	J gene	CDR3 DNA	CDR3 protein
TRBD1	TRBV7-9	NA	TRBJ2-5	TGTGCCAGCAGTGGACAGGACCAAGAGACCCAGTACTTC	CASSGQDQETQYF
TRBD2	TRBV14	many	TRBJ2-5	TGTGCCAGCAGCCAAGAAGCGGGAGGGCCCATCGAGACCCAGTACTTC	CASSQEAGGPIETQYF
NA	TRBV2	many	TRBJ1-1	TGTGCCAGCAGTGAGGGACGGAAAACGAACACTGAAGCTTTCTTT	CASSEGRKTNTEAFF
TRBD1	TRBV7-6	NA	TRBJ2-2	TGTGCCAGCAGCCAATCCACAGGGGGCGAGGAGCTGTTTTTT	CASSQSTGGEELFF
NA	TRBV7-2	NA	TRBJ1-2	TGTGCCAGCAGCCCGAGACCTGCCGAGCCGCATCAGGATGGCTACACCTTC	CASSPRPAEPHQDGYTF
TRBD1	TRBV7-8	NA	TRBJ2-3	TGTGCCACCTCACAGGGGGTCACAGATACGCAGTATTTT	CATSQGVTDTQYF
TRBD1	TRBV11-2	NA	TRBJ1-6	TGTGCCAGCAGCTTCTGGCCCAAATCCGGGACAGGGGGTTCACCCCTCCACTTT	CASSFWPKSGTGGSPLHF
NA	TRBV29-1	NA	TRBJ1-1	TGCAGCGTTGAAGGCAGGGGAGGTGAAACTGAAGCTTTCTTT	CSVEGRGGETEAFF
NA	TRBV5-1	NA	TRBJ2-7	TGCGCCAGCAGCAAAACCCCCGCGGGGGCGAGCTCCTACGAGCAGTACTTC	CASSKTPAGASSYEQYF
NA	TRBV2	NA	TRBJ1-1	TGTGCCAGCAAATCGGGGACTGAAGCTTTCTTT	CASKSGTEAFF
TRBD1	TRBV4-1	few	TRBJ1-1	TGCGCCAGCAGCCTGGCCCGGGACAGGCCAGGAGCTTTCTTT	CASSLARDRPGAFF